The following is a TCR beta chain sequence with its context. Its cognate antigen is unknown. Trimming pared 4 bases from V and 3 bases from J, leaving 17 bases between. The CDR3 runs 16 residues. Germline V lookup: CDR1 SGHDN, CDR2 FVKESK. These data are taken from a study of persistence of HIV-infected CD4 T cells. Whole-study context: A median of 8 years of suppressive ART preceded sampling.

The libraries were made with immunoSEQ version 4 in survey mode. The method was immunoSEQ multiplex PCR; TCRdb's version includes in-frame clones alone and lacks a portion of them. The table includes tens of thousands of clones, roughly 82% detected once. Lysates of CMV-infected fibroblasts at 10 ug/mL stimulated these cells. CD40L/CD69 double-negative CD45RO-high memory CD4+ T cells were collected. The chain has TRBV14 and TRBJ2-3, with D perhaps matching TRBD2 (5 bases). Sequencing was performed on CD4+ T cells sorted from PBMCs after roughly 19-hour stimulation, taken from a patient who received antiretroviral therapy. The clonotype comes from an adult man with HIV who was CMV-seropositive. This chain's CDR3 is CASSRHIRGQTDTQYF. The CDR3 coding sequence is TGTGCCAGCAGCCGACATATTCGGGGTCAGACAGATACGCAGTATTTT.